These 10 T cell receptor beta chains came from one sample sequenced in a study of blood T cell repertoires in COVID-19. Profiling relied on immunoSEQ multiplex PCR, and the TCRdb table lists in-frame clones only, not all of them. Of 450,000 to 500,000 clones listed, roughly 90% are singletons. What was sequenced was PBMCs or T cells enriched from blood (not recorded which). The origin of the receptors is a woman between 18 and 30 years old who had recovered from COVID-19.

This CDR3 reads CASSLVTTDRLGIDTQYF. Here the CDR3 DNA reads TGCGCCAGCAGCTTGGTTACCACTGACAGGTTAGGAATCGATACGCAGTATTTT. The genes are TRBV5-1 and TRBJ2-3; a possible D gene is TRBD1 (6 bases). V lost 0 bases to trimming and J lost 6 bases, with 23 bases between them. Germline CDR1 SGHRS, CDR2 YFSETQ. The CDR3 consists of 18 residues.

The chain has TRBV7-9 and TRBJ1-1, with TRBD1 as a possible D gene (5 bases). CDR1 and CDR2 from the germline V gene are SEHNR and FQNEAQ (reference sequence). Trimming took off 2 bases at V and 5 bases at J, with 12 bases between the two ends. The CDR3 sequence is 14 residues long. The DNA of the CDR3 is TGTGCCAGCAGCTTATTGGGGGGAGGGACTGAAGCTTTCTTT. Translating it yields CASSLLGGGTEAFF.

The chain combines TRBV5-1 with TRBJ2-3; D is perhaps TRBD1 (6 bases). There are 15 residues in the CDR3. Per germline, CDR1 SGHRS and CDR2 YFSETQ. V was trimmed by 5 bases and J by 4 bases, leaving 17 bases between them. As DNA, the CDR3 is TGCGCCAGCAGAATTCCACAGGGAGCCGCAGATACGCAGTATTTT. Translated, it gives CASRIPQGAADTQYF.

The gene calls are TRBV13 and TRBJ1-4; 10 nucleotides align to TRBD1. CDR3 length: 15 amino acids. The V and J ends lost 1 base and 7 bases, in that order; junction bases with no gene match: 3. Germline V CDR1 and CDR2: PRHDT, FYEKMQ (reference sequence). DNA of the CDR3: TGTGCCAGCAGCTTAGAGGGACAGGGGTCTGAAAAACTGTTTTTT. It translates to CASSLEGQGSEKLFF. Together with reference TRBV13 and TRBJ1-4, the CDR3 gives the full variable domain: AAGVIQSPRHLIKEKRETATLKCYPIPRHDTVYWYQQGPGQDPQFLISFYEKMQSDKGSIPDRFSAQQFSDYHSELNMSSLELGDSALYFCASSLEGQGSEKLFFGSGTQLSVL.

This chain joins TRBV2 and TRBJ2-7, with 7 bases aligning to TRBD1. The CDR3 sequence is 15 residues long. The germline V gene encodes CDR1 SNHLY and CDR2 FYNNEI. V gave up 3 bases and J gave up 3 bases; unmatched junction bases: 8. This chain's CDR3 is CASSDPDREDYEQYF. For the CDR3, the DNA is TGTGCCAGCAGTGACCCCGACAGGGAAGACTACGAGCAGTACTTC.

The chain has TRBV18 and TRBJ1-5; D unresolved. V lost 4 bases and J 0 bases, leaving 4 bases between the germline ends. Germline CDR1 and CDR2: KGHSH and LQKENI. The CDR3 runs to 13 residues. The CDR3 reads CASSQSSNQPQHF. The CDR3 DNA is TGTGCCAGCTCACAGAGTAGCAATCAGCCCCAGCATTTT.

This clone came up once. The rearrangement joins TRBV2 to TRBJ2-5, with 7 bases matching TRBD1. V shed 6 bases, J shed 2 bases, and the junction held 3 bases outside the gene matches. CDR3 size: 13 residues. Germline V gene sequence: CDR1 SNHLY, CDR2 FYNNEI. CDR3: CASRATGQETQYF. The CDR3 nucleotides are TGTGCCAGCAGAGCGACAGGGCAAGAGACCCAGTACTTC.

The chain has TRBV9 and TRBJ2-3; 8 bases fit TRBD2. V was pared by 3 bases and J by 6 bases, with 15 bases of the junction left unmatched. The V gene's germline CDR1 is SGDLS and CDR2 YYNGEE. This CDR3 is built from 17 residues. Written as DNA, the CDR3 is TGTGCCAGCAGCGAGCTGCCGGGACTAGGGCTTTACGATACGCAGTATTTT. This encodes CASSELPGLGLYDTQYF.

The table lists this clone with a few counts. The V and J genes are TRBV30 and TRBJ1-1; D may be TRBD1 (6 bases). The length of the CDR3 is 13 residues. The V gene's germline CDR1 is GTSNPN and CDR2 SVGIG (reference sequence). V lost 4 bases and J lost 1, with 10 bases in between. The CDR3 is CAWKGGGNTEAFF. CDR3 nucleotides: TGTGCCTGGAAGGGAGGGGGGAACACTGAAGCTTTCTTT.

The rearrangement links TRBV9 to TRBJ2-3; D is possibly TRBD2 (7 bases). V lost 3 bases, J lost 6 bases, and 17 bases lay in between. The CDR3 length is 15 residues. CDR1 is SGDLS and CDR2 is YYNGEE in the germline V gene. CDR3 sequence (DNA): TGTGCCAGCAGCGCGAGGGGGGGGAGTTGGGATACGCAGTATTTT. Protein product: CASSARGGSWDTQYF. Looking up the rest from reference TRBV9 and TRBJ2-3 gives the full variable domain: DSGVTQTPKHLITATGQRVTLRCSPRSGDLSVYWYQQSLDQGLQFLIQYYNGEERAKGNILERFSAQQFPDLHSELNLSSLELGDSALYFCASSARGGSWDTQYFGPGTRLTVL.